This T cell receptor (beta chain) was retrieved from a study of blood T cell repertoires in COVID-19. Background on the study: Sites across the United States, Italy and Spain contributed samples from acute and convalescent COVID-19. PBMCs, B-cell-depleted T cells, or T cells were the source of the cDNA or gDNA that made up the material.

In the original processing: Reference gene primer amplification gave estimated nucleated cell counts. Clones were sequenced by immunoSEQ multiplex PCR, and TCRdb holds only the in-frame ones, with some missing. Clone size and V and J calls were adopted from that table, with D and trimming inferred from the DNA. In the table there are 120,000 to 150,000 clones, 85% to 90% of which are singletons. Per germline, CDR1 LNHNV and CDR2 YYDKDF (reference sequence). V lost 0 bases and J lost 2; bases outside the gene matches: 0. The CDR3 totals 14 residues. Of note for this clone: A much larger clonotype is one base distant, so this may be a read error. Other nucleotide sequences in the sample specify the same CDR3.

The TCR sequence derives from a man aged 50 or older with active or convalescent COVID-19. The rearrangement links TRBV15 to TRBJ2-7; TRBD1 aligns across 8 bases. The material sequenced was peripheral blood. The CDR3: CATSRDRGPYEQYF. The CDR3 DNA reads TGTGCCACCAGCAGAGACAGGGGGCCCTACGAGCAGTACTTC. Complete variable domain (other parts from reference TRBV15 and TRBJ2-7): DAMVIQNPRYQVTQFGKPVTLSCSQTLNHNVMYWYQQKSSQAPKLLFHYYDKDFNNEADTPDNFQSRRPNTSFCFLDIRSPGLGDTAMYLCATSRDRGPYEQYFGPGTRLTVT.